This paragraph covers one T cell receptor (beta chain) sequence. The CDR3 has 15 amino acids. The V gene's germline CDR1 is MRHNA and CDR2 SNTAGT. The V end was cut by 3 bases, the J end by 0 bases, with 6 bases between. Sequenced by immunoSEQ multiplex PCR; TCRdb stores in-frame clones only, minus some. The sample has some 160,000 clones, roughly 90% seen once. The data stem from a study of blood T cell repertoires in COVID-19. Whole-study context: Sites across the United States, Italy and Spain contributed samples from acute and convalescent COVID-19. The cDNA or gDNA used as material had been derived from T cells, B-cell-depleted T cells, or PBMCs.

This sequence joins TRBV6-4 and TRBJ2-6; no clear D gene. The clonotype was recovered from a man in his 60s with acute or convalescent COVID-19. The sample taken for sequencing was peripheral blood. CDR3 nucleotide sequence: TGTGCCAGCAGTGATTTGAGCTCTGGGGCCAACGTCCTGACTTTC. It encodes CASSDLSSGANVLTF.